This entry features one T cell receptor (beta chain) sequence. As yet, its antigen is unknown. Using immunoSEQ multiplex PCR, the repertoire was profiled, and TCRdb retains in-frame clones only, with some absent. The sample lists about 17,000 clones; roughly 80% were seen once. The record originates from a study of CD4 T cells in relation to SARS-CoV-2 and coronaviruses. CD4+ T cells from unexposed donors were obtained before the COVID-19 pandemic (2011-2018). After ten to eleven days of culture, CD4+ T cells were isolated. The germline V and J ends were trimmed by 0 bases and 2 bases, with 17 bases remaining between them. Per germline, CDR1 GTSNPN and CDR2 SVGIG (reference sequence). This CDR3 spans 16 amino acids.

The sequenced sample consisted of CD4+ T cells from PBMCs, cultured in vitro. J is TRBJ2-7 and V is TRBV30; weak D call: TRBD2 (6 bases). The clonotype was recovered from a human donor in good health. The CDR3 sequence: CAWSVSGVVRPYEQYF. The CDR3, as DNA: TGTGCCTGGAGTGTATCGGGGGTGGTTAGGCCCTACGAGCAGTACTTC. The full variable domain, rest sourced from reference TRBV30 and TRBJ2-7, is SQTIHQWPATLVQPVGSPLSLECTVEGTSNPNLYWYRQAAGRGLQLLFYSVGIGQISSEVPQNLSASRPQDRQFILSSKKLLLSDSGFYLCAWSVSGVVRPYEQYFGPGTRLTVT.